This T cell receptor beta chain was obtained from a study of T-cell reconstitution after alpha-beta-depleted transplantation in children (TCRdb year 2016). At the level of the whole study: T-cell immune reconstitution after TCRalphabeta/CD19-depleted allogeneic hematopoietic cell transplantation in children was quantitatively tracked in the study by means of TCR repertoire profiling.

Regarding this clonotype: The antigen this receptor binds is unknown. No much larger clone exists at a distance of one base, and base qualities are not known.

CDR1 and CDR2 (SGHRS, YFSETQ) derive from the germline V gene. From the cysteine up to the phenylalanine, the CDR3 has a length of 15 residues. The retained sequence is limited to the CDR3, 45 bases, with the frame set at the first base. Relative to germline, V is missing 0 bases and J is missing 5 bases, with 3 bases of the junction outside any gene match. Receptor amplification or capture employed PCR. TCRdb records Illumina HiSeq 2500 as the sequencer. Molecular barcoding was employed in the preparation of TCR libraries, with unique molecular identifiers being used to normalize TCRbeta repertoire quantification. TCRdb reran the public reads through fastp at Q25 and MiXCR, keeping productive beta chains. Rows matching on CDR3 protein sequence are summarized as one entry with the most common DNA and genes. The sample yields about 200,000 distinct CDR3 sequences; roughly 15% were counted once. 13% of the sample rests with the top ten.

The sequence was obtained from a human donor who donated a stem cell graft to a child with acute lymphoblastic leukemia. The chain employs TRBV5-1 and TRBJ2-2, and 8 junction bases match TRBD1. The sequencing used PBMCs from the stem cell graft donor, collected from the stem cell graft. The bases read TGCGCCAGCAGCTTGGGAGGACAGGGAACCGGGGAGCTGTTTTTT. Its amino acids are CASSLGGQGTGELFF.